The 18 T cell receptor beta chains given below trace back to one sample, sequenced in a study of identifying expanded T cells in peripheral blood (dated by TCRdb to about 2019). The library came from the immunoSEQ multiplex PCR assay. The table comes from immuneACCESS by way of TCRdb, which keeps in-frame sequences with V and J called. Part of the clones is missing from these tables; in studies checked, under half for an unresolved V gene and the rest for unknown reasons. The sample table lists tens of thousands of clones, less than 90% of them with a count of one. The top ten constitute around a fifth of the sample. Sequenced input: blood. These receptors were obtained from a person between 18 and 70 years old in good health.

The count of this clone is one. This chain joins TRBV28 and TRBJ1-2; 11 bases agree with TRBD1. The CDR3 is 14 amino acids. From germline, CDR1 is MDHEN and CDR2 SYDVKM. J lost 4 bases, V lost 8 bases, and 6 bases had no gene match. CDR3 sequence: CASERGQGVYGYTF. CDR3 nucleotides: TGTGCCAGCGAAAGGGGACAGGGGGTCTATGGCTACACCTTC.

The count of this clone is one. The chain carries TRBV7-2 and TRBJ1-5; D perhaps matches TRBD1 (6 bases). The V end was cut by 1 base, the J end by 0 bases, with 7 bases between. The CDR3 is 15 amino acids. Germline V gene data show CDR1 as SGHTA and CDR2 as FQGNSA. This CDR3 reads CASSLGGGSNQPQHF. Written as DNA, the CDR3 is TGTGCCAGCAGCTTAGGAGGGGGTAGCAATCAGCCCCAGCATTTT. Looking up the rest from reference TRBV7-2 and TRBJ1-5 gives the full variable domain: GAGVSQSPSNKVTEKGKDVELRCDPISGHTALYWYRQSLGQGLEFLIYFQGNSAPDKSGLPSDRFSAERTGGSVSTLTIQRTQQEDSAVYLCASSLGGGSNQPQHFGDGTRLSIL.

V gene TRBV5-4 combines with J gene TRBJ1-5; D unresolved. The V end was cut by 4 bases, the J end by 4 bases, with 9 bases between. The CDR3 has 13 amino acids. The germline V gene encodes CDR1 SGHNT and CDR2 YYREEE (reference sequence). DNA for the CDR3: TGTGCCAGCAGCCCGGACTGGAATCAGCCCCAGCATTTT. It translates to CASSPDWNQPQHF.

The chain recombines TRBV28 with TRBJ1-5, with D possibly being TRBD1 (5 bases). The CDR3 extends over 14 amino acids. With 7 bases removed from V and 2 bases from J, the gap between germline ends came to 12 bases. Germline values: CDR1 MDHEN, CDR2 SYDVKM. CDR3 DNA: TGTGCCAGCATCACCCTAGGGGGCAATCAGCCCCAGCATTTT. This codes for CASITLGGNQPQHF. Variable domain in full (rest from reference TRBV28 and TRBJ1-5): DVKVTQSSRYLVKRTGEKVFLECVQDMDHENMFWYRQDPGLGLRLIYFSYDVKMKEKGDIPEGYSVSREKKERFSLILESASTNQTSMYLCASITLGGNQPQHFGDGTRLSIL.

In DNA, the CDR3 is TGCGCCAGCAGCCAAGATTATCGGGGCACGAACACTGAAGCTTTCTTT. Translated: CASSQDYRGTNTEAFF. The genes are TRBV4-3 and TRBJ1-1, with a weak D call TRBD1 (5 bases). From germline, CDR1 is LGHNA and CDR2 YSLEER. This CDR3 spans 16 amino acids. The V end lost 0 bases, the J end lost 1 base, and 12 bases lay between the germline ends.

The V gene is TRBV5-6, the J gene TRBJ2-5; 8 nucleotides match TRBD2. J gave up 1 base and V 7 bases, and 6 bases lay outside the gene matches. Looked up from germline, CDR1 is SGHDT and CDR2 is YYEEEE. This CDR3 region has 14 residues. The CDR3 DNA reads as TGTGCCAGCCGCCTACGGGGGGGCCAAGAGACCCAGTACTTC. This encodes CASRLRGGQETQYF.

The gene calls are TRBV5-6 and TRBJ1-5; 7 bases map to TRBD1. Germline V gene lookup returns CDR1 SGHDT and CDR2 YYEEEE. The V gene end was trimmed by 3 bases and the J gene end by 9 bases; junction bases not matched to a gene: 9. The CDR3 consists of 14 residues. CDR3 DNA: TGTGCCAGCAGCTCTCGGACAGGAGGGGGGCCCCAGCATTTT. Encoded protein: CASSSRTGGGPQHF.

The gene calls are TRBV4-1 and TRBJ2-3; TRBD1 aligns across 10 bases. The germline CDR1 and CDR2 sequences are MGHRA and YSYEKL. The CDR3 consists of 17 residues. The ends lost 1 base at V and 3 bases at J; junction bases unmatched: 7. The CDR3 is CASSQVLTGGRTDTQYF. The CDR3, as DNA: TGCGCCAGCAGCCAAGTCCTGACAGGGGGCAGGACAGATACGCAGTATTTT.

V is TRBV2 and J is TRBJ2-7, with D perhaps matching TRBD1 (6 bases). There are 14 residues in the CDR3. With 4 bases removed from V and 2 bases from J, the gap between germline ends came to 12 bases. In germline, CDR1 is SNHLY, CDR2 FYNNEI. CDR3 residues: CASSGQGLPYEQYF. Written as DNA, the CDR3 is TGTGCCAGCAGTGGCCAGGGGCTTCCCTACGAGCAGTACTTC.

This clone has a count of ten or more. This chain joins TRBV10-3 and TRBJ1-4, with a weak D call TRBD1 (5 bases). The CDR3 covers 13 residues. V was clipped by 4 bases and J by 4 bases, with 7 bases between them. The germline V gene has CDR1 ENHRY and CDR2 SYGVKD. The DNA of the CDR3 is TGTGCCATCAGTGGCCAGGGTAATGAAAAACTGTTTTTT. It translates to CAISGQGNEKLFF.

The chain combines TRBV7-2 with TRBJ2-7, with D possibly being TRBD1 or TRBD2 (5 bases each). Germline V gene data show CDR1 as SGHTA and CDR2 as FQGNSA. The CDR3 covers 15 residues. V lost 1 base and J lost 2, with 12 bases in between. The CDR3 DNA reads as TGTGCCAGCAGCTTAGTTGGGGACGCCGCCTACGAGCAGTACTTC. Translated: CASSLVGDAAYEQYF.

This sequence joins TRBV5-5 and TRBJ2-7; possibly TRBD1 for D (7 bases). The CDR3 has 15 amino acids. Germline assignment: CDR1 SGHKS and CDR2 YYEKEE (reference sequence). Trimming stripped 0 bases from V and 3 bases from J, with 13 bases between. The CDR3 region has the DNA TGTGCCAGCAGCTTGGTGGCGGGACAGTTCTACGAGCAGTACTTC. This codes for CASSLVAGQFYEQYF.

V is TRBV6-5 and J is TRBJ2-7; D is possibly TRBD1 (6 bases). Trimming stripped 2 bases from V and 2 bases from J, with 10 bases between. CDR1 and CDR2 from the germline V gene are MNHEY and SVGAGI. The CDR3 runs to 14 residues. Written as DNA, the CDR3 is TGTGCCAGCAGTTACGGCAGGGACACCTACGAGCAGTACTTC. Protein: CASSYGRDTYEQYF.

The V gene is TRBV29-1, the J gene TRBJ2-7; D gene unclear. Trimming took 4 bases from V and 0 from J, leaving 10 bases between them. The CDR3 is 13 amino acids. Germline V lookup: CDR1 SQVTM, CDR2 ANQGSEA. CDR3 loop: CSVVSAASYEQYF. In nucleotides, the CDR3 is TGCAGCGTTGTTTCGGCAGCCTCCTACGAGCAGTACTTC.

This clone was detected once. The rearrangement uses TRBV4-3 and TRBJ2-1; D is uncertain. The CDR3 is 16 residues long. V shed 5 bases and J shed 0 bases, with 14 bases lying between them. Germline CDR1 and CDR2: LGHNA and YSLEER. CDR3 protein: CASSGLAQSSYNEQFF. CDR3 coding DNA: TGCGCCAGCAGCGGTTTAGCACAGAGCTCCTACAATGAGCAGTTCTTC.

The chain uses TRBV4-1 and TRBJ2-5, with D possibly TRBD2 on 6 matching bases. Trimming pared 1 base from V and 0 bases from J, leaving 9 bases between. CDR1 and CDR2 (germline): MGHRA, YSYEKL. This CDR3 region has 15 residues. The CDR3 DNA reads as TGCGCCAGCAGCCAAGTCGGCGGGAACCAAGAGACCCAGTACTTC. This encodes CASSQVGGNQETQYF.

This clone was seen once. CDR3 sequence reads: CAGTQEDGYTF. DNA of the CDR3: TGTGCCGGAACACAGGAGGATGGCTACACCTTC. The gene calls are TRBV7-9 and TRBJ1-2, with D perhaps TRBD1 (5 bases). V gave up 11 bases and J gave up 6 bases, with 13 bases separating them. CDR1 is SEHNR, CDR2 FQNEAQ, per germline (reference sequence). The CDR3 length is 11 residues. Using reference TRBV7-9 and TRBJ1-2 for the parts outside the CDR3, the full variable domain is DTGVSQNPRHKITKRGQNVTFRCDPISEHNRLYWYRQTLGQGPEFLTYFQNEAQLEKSRLLSDRFSAERPKGSFSTLEIQRTEQGDSAMYLCAGTQEDGYTFGSGTRLTVV.

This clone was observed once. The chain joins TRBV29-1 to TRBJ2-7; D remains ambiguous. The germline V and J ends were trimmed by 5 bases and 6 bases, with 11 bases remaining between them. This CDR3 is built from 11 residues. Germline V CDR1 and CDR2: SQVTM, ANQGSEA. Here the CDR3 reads CSVPGPIEQYF. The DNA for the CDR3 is TGCAGCGTTCCGGGCCCCATCGAGCAGTACTTC.